Only a few counts were recorded for the clone carrying this T cell receptor (beta chain). This entry is derived from a study of immune characterization of retroperitoneal liposarcoma. CDR3 length equals 15 residues. Germline V lookup: CDR1 MNHNS, CDR2 SASEGT. Unmatched junction bases numbered 10, after V lost 5 bases and J lost 7 bases. TCRdb re-analysed the PCR reads in MiXCR, keeping a single row per CDR3 protein. The sample holds 12,000 or so distinct CDR3 sequences, about 26% seen once. Sequenced: tumor tissue. The chain carries TRBV6-1 and TRBJ1-5; 8 bases line up with TRBD1. The receptor comes from a female donor with retroperitoneal liposarcoma. CDR3 sequence reads: CASSFWDRSRQPQHF. CDR3 bases: TGTGCCAGCAGTTTCTGGGACAGGTCAAGACAGCCCCAGCATTTT.